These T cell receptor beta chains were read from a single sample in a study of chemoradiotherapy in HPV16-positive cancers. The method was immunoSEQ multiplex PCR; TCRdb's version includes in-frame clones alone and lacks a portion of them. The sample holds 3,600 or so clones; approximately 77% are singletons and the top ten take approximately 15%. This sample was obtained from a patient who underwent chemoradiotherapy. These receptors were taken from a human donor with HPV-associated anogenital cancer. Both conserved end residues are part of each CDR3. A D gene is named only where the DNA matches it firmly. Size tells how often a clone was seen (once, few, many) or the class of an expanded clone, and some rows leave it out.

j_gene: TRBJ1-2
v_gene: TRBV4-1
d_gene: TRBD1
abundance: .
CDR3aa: CASSQKIHFAKQGGTGYTF
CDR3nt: TGCGCCAGCAGCCAAAAAATCCACTTTGCGAAACAGGGGGGAACTGGCTACACCTTC

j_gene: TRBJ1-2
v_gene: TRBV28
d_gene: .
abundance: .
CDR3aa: CASSLGVGNYGYTF
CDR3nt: TGTGCCAGCAGTTTAGGCGTGGGGAACTATGGCTACACCTTC

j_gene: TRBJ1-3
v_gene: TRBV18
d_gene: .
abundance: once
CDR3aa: CASSLGQNSGNTIYF
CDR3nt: TGTGCCAGCTCACTTGGACAGAACTCTGGAAACACCATATATTTT

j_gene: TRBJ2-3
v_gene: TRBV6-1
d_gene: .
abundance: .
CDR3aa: CASSERRLWADTQYF
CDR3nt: TGTGCCAGCAGTGAAAGGCGGCTTTGGGCAGATACGCAGTATTTT

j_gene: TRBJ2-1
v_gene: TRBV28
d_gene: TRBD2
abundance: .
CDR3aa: CASRALAGKNEQFF
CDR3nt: TGTGCCAGCAGGGCGCTAGCGGGAAAAAATGAGCAGTTCTTC

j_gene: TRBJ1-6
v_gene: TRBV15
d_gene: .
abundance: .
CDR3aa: CATRETYGSPLHF
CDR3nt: TGTGCCACCAGAGAGACCTACGGGTCACCCCTCCACTTT

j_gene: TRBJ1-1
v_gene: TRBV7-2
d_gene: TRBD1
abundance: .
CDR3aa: CASSLGGRGITEAFF
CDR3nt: TGTGCCAGCAGCTTAGGGGGCAGGGGGATCACTGAAGCTTTCTTT

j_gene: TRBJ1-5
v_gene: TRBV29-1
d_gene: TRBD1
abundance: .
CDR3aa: CSVMTGNQPQHF
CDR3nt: TGCAGCGTTATGACAGGGAATCAGCCCCAGCATTTT

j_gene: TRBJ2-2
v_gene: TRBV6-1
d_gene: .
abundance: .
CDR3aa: CASSGGTPTGELFF
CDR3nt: TGTGCCAGCAGTGGGGGAACCCCCACCGGGGAGCTGTTTTTT

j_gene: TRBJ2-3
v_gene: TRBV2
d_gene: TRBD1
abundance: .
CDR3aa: CASSVQGRSDTQYF
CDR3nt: TGTGCCAGCAGTGTACAGGGGCGGTCAGATACGCAGTATTTT

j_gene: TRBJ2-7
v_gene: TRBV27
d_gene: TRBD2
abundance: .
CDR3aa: CASSFRLAGGPLYF
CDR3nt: TGTGCCAGCAGTTTCAGACTAGCGGGAGGGCCTCTGTACTTC

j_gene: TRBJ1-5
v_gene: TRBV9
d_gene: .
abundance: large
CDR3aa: CASSVAQPQHF
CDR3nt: TGTGCCAGCAGCGTAGCTCAGCCCCAGCATTTT

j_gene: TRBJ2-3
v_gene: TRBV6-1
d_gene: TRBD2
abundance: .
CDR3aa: CASSETSGGPDTQYF
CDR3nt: TGTGCCAGCAGTGAGACTAGCGGGGGGCCAGATACGCAGTATTTT

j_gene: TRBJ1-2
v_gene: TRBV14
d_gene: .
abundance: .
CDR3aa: CASSPPTGLENYGYTF
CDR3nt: TGTGCCAGCAGCCCACCCACAGGACTGGAGAACTATGGCTACACCTTC

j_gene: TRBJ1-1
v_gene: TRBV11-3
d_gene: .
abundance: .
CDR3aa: CASSLDLRGSEAFF
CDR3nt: TGTGCCAGCAGCTTAGATCTCAGGGGCTCTGAAGCTTTCTTT

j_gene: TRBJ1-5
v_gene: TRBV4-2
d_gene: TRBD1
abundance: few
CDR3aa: CASSQAGQGGQPQHF
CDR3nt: TGTGCCAGCAGCCAAGCCGGTCAGGGGGGTCAGCCCCAGCATTTT

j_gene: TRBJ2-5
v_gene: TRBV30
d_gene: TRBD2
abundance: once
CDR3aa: CAFTGGGQETQYF
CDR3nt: TGTGCCTTCACGGGGGGGGGCCAAGAGACCCAGTACTTC

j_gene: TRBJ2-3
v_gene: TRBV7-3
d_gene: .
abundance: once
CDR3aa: CASSSLFSTAQYF
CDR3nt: TGTGCCAGCAGCTCACTTTTCTCCACTGCGCAGTATTTT

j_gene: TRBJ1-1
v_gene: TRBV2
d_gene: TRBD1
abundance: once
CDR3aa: CASSEGRDRLNTEAFF
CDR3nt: TGTGCCAGCAGTGAAGGCCGGGACAGGCTGAACACTGAAGCTTTCTTT

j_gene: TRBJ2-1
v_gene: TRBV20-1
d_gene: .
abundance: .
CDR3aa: CSARLENEQFF
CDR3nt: TGCAGTGCTAGGTTGGAAAATGAGCAGTTCTTC

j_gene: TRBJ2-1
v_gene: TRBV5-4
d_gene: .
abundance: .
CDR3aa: CASSLRTIYNEQFF
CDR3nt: TGTGCCAGCAGCTTAAGGACTATTTACAATGAGCAGTTCTTC

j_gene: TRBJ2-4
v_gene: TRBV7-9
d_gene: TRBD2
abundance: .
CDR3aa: CASSLASRRASGVYF
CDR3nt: TGTGCCAGCAGCTTAGCTTCCCGGCGGGCTAGCGGGGTTTACTTC

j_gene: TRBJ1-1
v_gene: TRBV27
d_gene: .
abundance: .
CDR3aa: CASKGGTEAFF
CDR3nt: TGTGCCAGCAAGGGTGGCACTGAAGCTTTCTTT

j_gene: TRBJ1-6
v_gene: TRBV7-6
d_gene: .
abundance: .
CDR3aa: CASSLSGGRGNSPLHF
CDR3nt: TGTGCCAGCAGCTTATCTGGAGGCAGGGGAAATTCACCCCTCCACTTT

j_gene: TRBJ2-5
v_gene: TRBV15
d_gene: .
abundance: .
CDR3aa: CATTPRGGETQYF
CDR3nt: TGTGCCACCACCCCCCGGGGAGGTGAGACCCAGTACTTC

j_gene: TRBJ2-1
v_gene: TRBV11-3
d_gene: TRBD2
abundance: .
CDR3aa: CASSLGLAGGPKFF
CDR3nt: TGTGCCAGCAGCTTAGGCCTAGCGGGGGGGCCAAAGTTCTTC

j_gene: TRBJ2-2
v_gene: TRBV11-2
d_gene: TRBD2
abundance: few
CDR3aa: CASSFLGAGAGELFF
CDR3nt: TGTGCCAGCAGCTTTTTAGGAGCGGGGGCCGGGGAGCTGTTTTTT

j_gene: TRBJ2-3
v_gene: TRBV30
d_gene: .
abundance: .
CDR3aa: CAWSESGVDTQYF
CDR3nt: TGTGCCTGGAGTGAATCAGGGGTAGATACGCAGTATTTT

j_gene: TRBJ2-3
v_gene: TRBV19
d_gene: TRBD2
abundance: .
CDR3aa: CASSTGTSGYTDTQYF
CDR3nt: TGTGCCAGTAGTACGGGGACTAGCGGATACACAGATACGCAGTATTTT

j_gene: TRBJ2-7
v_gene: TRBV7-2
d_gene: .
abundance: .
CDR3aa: CASSWNLAYEQYF
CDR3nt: TGTGCCAGCAGCTGGAACCTCGCCTACGAGCAGTACTTC

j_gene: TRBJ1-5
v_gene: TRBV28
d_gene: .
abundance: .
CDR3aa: CASIGEGSNQPQHF
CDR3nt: TGTGCCAGCATCGGGGAAGGCAGCAATCAGCCCCAGCATTTT

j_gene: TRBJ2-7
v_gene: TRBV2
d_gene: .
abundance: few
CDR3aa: CASSERGAKYEQYF
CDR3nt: TGTGCCAGCAGTGAACGGGGGGCTAAGTACGAGCAGTACTTC

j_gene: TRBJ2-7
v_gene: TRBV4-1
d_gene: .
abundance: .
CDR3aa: CASSQEDSRDEQYF
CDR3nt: TGCGCCAGCAGCCAAGAGGACTCTAGGGACGAGCAGTACTTC

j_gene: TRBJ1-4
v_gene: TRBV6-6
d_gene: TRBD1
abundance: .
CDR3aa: CASNPQGFSDEKLFF
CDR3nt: TGTGCCAGCAACCCACAGGGGTTCTCGGATGAAAAACTGTTTTTT

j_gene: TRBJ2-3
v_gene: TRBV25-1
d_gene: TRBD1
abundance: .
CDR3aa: CASSAGGLGTDTQYF
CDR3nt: TGTGCCAGCAGTGCAGGGGGCCTTGGAACAGATACGCAGTATTTT

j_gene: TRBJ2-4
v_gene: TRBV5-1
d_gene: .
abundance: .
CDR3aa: CASSYPGDDIQYF
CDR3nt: TGCGCCAGCAGCTATCCAGGGGATGACATTCAGTACTTC

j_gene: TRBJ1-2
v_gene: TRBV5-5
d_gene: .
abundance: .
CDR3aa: CASSLGVRNYGYTF
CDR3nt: TGTGCCAGCAGCTTGGGGGTTAGGAACTATGGCTACACCTTC

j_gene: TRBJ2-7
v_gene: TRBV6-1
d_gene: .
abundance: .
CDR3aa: CASGAGIRYEQYF
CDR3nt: TGTGCCTCGGGGGCGGGTATTCGCTACGAGCAGTACTTC

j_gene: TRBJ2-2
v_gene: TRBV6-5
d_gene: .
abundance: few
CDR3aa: CASSYFGPGVGELFF
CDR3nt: TGTGCCAGCAGTTACTTTGGCCCCGGGGTGGGGGAGCTGTTTTTT

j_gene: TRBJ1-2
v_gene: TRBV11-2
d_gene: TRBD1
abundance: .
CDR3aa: CASSSSQDRVGYGYTF
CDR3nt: TGTGCCAGCAGCTCCTCCCAGGACAGGGTCGGCTATGGCTACACCTTC

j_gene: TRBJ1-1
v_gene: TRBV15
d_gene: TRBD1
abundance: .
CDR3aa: CATSRPGQGVTEAFF
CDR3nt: TGTGCCACCAGCAGGCCGGGACAGGGGGTAACTGAAGCTTTCTTT

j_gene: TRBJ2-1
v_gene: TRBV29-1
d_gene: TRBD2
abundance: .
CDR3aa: CSVVRGGAGSGQFF
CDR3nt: TGCAGCGTTGTTCGCGGGGGGGCCGGGTCAGGGCAGTTCTTC

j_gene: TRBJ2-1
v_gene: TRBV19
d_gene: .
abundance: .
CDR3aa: CASSMRIGRDNEQFF
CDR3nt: TGTGCCAGTAGTATGAGGATCGGGAGAGACAATGAGCAGTTCTTC

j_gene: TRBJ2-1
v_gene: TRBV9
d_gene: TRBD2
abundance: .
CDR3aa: CASSVQLAGDLGGKNEQFF
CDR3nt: TGTGCCAGCAGCGTCCAACTAGCGGGAGACCTCGGGGGGAAAAATGAGCAGTTCTTC

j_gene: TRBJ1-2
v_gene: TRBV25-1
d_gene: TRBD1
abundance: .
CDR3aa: CASSVAGGTYGYTF
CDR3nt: TGTGCCAGCAGTGTCGCAGGGGGAACCTATGGCTACACCTTC

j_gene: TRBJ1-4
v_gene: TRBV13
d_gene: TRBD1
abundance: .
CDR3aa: CASSLGQNNEKLFF
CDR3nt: TGTGCCAGCAGCCTGGGACAGAATAATGAAAAACTGTTTTTT

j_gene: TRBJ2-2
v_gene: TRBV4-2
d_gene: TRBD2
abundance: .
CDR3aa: CASSQESRGPGLAGGELFF
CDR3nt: TGTGCCAGCAGCCAAGAATCCCGCGGGCCGGGACTAGCGGGGGGGGAGCTGTTTTTT

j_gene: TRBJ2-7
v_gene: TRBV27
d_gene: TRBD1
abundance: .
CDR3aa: CASSLYPPGGPYEQYF
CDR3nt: TGTGCCAGCAGTTTATATCCCCCAGGGGGCCCCTACGAGCAGTACTTC

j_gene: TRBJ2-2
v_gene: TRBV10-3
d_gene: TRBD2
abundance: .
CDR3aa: CAAGASGNLPGGELFF
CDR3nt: TGTGCGGCCGGGGCTAGCGGGAACCTTCCAGGCGGGGAGCTGTTTTTT

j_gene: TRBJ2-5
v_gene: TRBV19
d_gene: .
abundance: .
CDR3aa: CASSTGGILETQYF
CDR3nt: TGTGCCAGTAGTACCGGAGGGATTTTGGAGACCCAGTACTTC